The clone carrying this TCR beta chain was recorded only once. What it binds is unknown. The source of the sample is a study of T cell responses to AZD1222 COVID-19 vaccine. Findings of the study overall: White British donors predominated, females outnumbered males, and clonal diversity was possibly underestimated.

Trimming stripped 1 base from V and 4 bases from J, with 12 bases between. The CDR3 is 14 amino acids. CDR1 is SGHRS and CDR2 is YFSETQ in the germline V gene. Sequencing used immunoSEQ multiplex PCR; TCRdb keeps in-frame clones, though not all of them. This table has approximately 84,000 clones, 83% appearing once. The chain is built from TRBV5-1 and TRBJ2-7; possible D gene TRBD2, 6 bases. Here the sequenced sample was peripheral blood, taken 28 days after the second AZD1222 dose. The TCR originated in an adult who received the AZD1222 COVID-19 vaccine. The CDR3 sequence: CASSLSGSLYEQYF. The CDR3 DNA reads TGCGCCAGCAGCTTGTCCGGGAGTTTATACGAGCAGTACTTC.